The 13 T cell receptor beta chains reported below all come from one sample, sequenced in a study of blood T cell repertoires in COVID-19. Produced via immunoSEQ multiplex PCR; TCRdb's table is partial and in-frame only. This table holds 330,000 or so clones, 87% found once. Sequencing used peripheral blood. Receptors originate from a man aged 25 to 40 with COVID-19, enrolled during active disease.

The rearrangement uses TRBV6-5 and TRBJ2-7; tentatively, D is TRBD1 (6 bases). The CDR3 is 14 residues long. In germline, CDR1 is MNHEY, CDR2 SVGAGI. V was shortened by 5 bases and J by 0 bases, with 11 bases between the two germline ends. CDR3 nucleotides: TGTGCCAGCAGTCCCTGGACAGCCTCCTACGAGCAGTACTTC. It codes for CASSPWTASYEQYF.

This chain joins TRBV27 and TRBJ1-4; 9 bases line up with TRBD1. The V segment lost 0 bases and the J segment 8 bases; nucleotides outside the gene matches: 4. The CDR3 loop spans 15 amino acids. CDR1 is MNHEY and CDR2 is SMNVEV in the germline V gene (reference sequence). CDR3 loop: CASSLSGTGKEKLFF. The CDR3 nucleotides are TGTGCCAGCAGTTTATCAGGGACAGGGAAAGAAAAACTGTTTTTT.

The gene calls are TRBV5-1 and TRBJ1-3; a weak D match, TRBD1 (6 bases). V was cut by 4 bases and J by 3 bases, with 11 bases left in between. The CDR3 runs 14 residues. Per the germline V gene, CDR1 is SGHRS and CDR2 is YFSETQ. In DNA form, the CDR3 reads TGCGCCAGCAGCATAGGACAGTTTGGAAACACCATATATTTT. Translating gives CASSIGQFGNTIYF.

This sequence joins TRBV2 and TRBJ1-1; 8 nucleotides agree with TRBD1. The CDR3 covers 16 residues. Germline CDR1 is SNHLY and CDR2 is FYNNEI. The junction had 15 bases not matched to a gene; V was cut back by 8 bases and J by 4 bases. The CDR3 reads CASRPGTGRVLTEAFF. The CDR3 DNA reads TGTGCCAGCCGACCCGGGACAGGTAGAGTCCTCACTGAAGCTTTCTTT. The entire variable domain, with the rest obtained from reference TRBV2 and TRBJ1-1, is as follows: EPEVTQTPSHQVTQMGQEVILRCVPISNHLYFYWYRQILGQKVEFLVSFYNNEISEKSEIFDDQFSVERPDGSNFTLKIRSTKLEDSAMYFCASRPGTGRVLTEAFFGQGTRLTVV.

The chain uses TRBV6-2 or TRBV6-3 and TRBJ1-5; maybe TRBD1 (6 bases). Trimming left V 5 bases short and J 3 bases short, with 11 bases between. Germline lookup yields CDR1 MNHEY and CDR2 SVGEGT. There are 14 residues in the CDR3. CDR3 sequence reads: CASSPQGINQPQHF. The CDR3 bases are TGTGCCAGCAGTCCACAGGGAATCAATCAGCCCCAGCATTTT.

The rearrangement uses TRBV10-2 and TRBJ2-2; D might be TRBD1 (6 bases). Trimming shortened V by 8 bases and J by 3 bases, and 7 bases separated the two germline ends. The CDR3 is 12 residues long. Per the germline V gene, CDR1 is WSHSY and CDR2 is SAAADI. CDR3 loop: CASPGDTGELFF. DNA for the CDR3: TGCGCCAGCCCAGGGGACACCGGGGAGCTGTTTTTT.

The sample holds a few counts of this clone. The chain joins TRBV5-4 to TRBJ2-2; D unclear. Germline V gene data show CDR1 as SGHNT and CDR2 as YYREEE (reference sequence). The ends were cut back, 4 bases at V and 3 bases at J, with 10 bases in the middle. This CDR3 is built from 14 residues. The CDR3, as DNA: TGTGCCAGCAGCCACTTCACTGACACCGGGGAGCTGTTTTTT. Amino acids: CASSHFTDTGELFF. Drawing the rest from reference TRBV5-4 and TRBJ2-2, the complete variable domain is ETGVTQSPTHLIKTRGQQVTLRCSSQSGHNTVSWYQQALGQGPQFIFQYYREEENGRGNFPPRFSGLQFPNYSSELNVNALELDDSALYLCASSHFTDTGELFFGEGSRLTVL.

J is TRBJ2-1 and V is TRBV19; TRBD2 agrees at 8 bases. CDR3 size: 16 residues. V gave up 2 bases and J gave up 8 bases; unmatched junction bases: 11. Germline V CDR1 and CDR2: LNHDA, SQIVND (reference sequence). CDR3 region: CASSITGLVGRDEQFF. CDR3 nucleotides: TGTGCCAGTAGTATAACGGGACTAGTTGGGCGCGATGAGCAGTTCTTC.

This sequence joins TRBV5-1 and TRBJ2-2; D uncertain. The germline V gene encodes CDR1 SGHRS and CDR2 YFSETQ. Deletions cut 0 bases from V and 1 base from J, with 7 bases between. CDR3 length equals 15 residues. The CDR3 sequence is CASSLVVRNTGELFF. CDR3 sequence (DNA): TGCGCCAGCAGCTTGGTTGTTAGGAACACCGGGGAGCTGTTTTTT.

The CDR3 nucleotides are TGCGCCAGCAGTGGTGGAGGAGCCTACTCTGGAAACACCATATATTTT. As protein: CASSGGGAYSGNTIYF. This chain uses TRBV10-2 with TRBJ1-3; D is ambiguous. V was trimmed by 4 bases and J by 0 bases, leaving 13 bases between them. The CDR3 has 16 residues. CDR1 is WSHSY, CDR2 SAAADI, per germline.

The chain carries TRBV19 and TRBJ1-5; a weak D match, TRBD1 (5 bases). This CDR3 contains 12 residues. Between the trimmed V and J ends, which lost 5 bases and 5 bases, there was a span of 7 bases. CDR1 is LNHDA, CDR2 SQIVND, per germline (reference sequence). CDR3 residues: CASSFRDQPQHF. DNA for the CDR3: TGTGCCAGTAGTTTCAGGGATCAGCCCCAGCATTTT.

V gene TRBV25-1 combines with J gene TRBJ2-7, with D perhaps matching TRBD2 (6 bases). The CDR3 runs 14 residues. V shed 1 base and J shed 0 bases, with 7 bases lying between them. Germline CDR1 is MGHDK and CDR2 is SYGVNS. CDR3 sequence reads: CASSESGSSYEQYF. The DNA of the CDR3 is TGTGCCAGCAGTGAATCCGGGAGCTCCTACGAGCAGTACTTC.

V is TRBV7-7 and J is TRBJ2-5, with TRBD1 matching 9 bases. Per germline, CDR1 SSHAT and CDR2 FNYEAQ (reference sequence). The J segment lost 2 bases and the V segment lost 6 bases, leaving 7 bases of the junction unmatched. The CDR3 covers 15 residues. DNA of the CDR3: TGTGCCAGCAGTCGGGGGACAGGGTTTCAAGAGACCCAGTACTTC. Protein sequence: CASSRGTGFQETQYF.